This note documents a single TCR beta chain sequence. These data are taken from a study of blood T cell repertoires in COVID-19. Study in general: Spain, Italy and the United States supplied samples that represented acute and convalescent COVID-19.

The data were produced by immunoSEQ multiplex PCR, yet TCRdb's version contains in-frame clones alone and is incomplete. This table has about 260,000 clones, approximately 80% appearing once. The CDR3 length is 17 residues. V dropped 1 base and J dropped 3; count of bases not matched to a gene: 5. Germline CDR1 reads LNHDA; CDR2 reads SQIVND (reference sequence). The material sequenced was peripheral blood. The chain combines TRBV19 with TRBJ1-4; 10 bases fit TRBD1. The receptor comes from a human donor in a cohort sampled during active COVID-19. The CDR3 is CASSIAGDRGPNEKLFF. The CDR3 coding sequence is TGTGCCAGTAGTATAGCCGGCGACAGGGGGCCTAATGAAAAACTGTTTTTT. Based on the CDR3 plus reference TRBV19 and TRBJ1-4, the full variable domain is DGGITQSPKYLFRKEGQNVTLSCEQNLNHDAMYWYRQDPGQGLRLIYYSQIVNDFQKGDIAEGYSVSREKKESFPLTVTSAQKNPTAFYLCASSIAGDRGPNEKLFFGSGTQLSVL.